Listed here are 8 T cell receptor beta chains from one sample, sequenced in a study of early T cells in non-severe SARS-CoV-2 infection. TCRdb redid the calling of the 5' RACE reads with MiXCR, one entry per CDR3 protein. The repertoire has about 70,000 distinct CDR3 sequences, more than 8% of them found once; the top ten carry about 14%. The sample consisted of whole blood, taken at baseline. The receptor set was obtained from an adult who was a healthcare worker with PCR-confirmed SARS-CoV-2 infection or an uninfected control (not recorded which).

This clonotype was counted between two and nine times. The chain joins TRBV3-1 to TRBJ2-2; D unclear. CDR3 length: 12 residues. The germline CDR1 and CDR2 sequences are LGHDT and YNNKEL (reference sequence). V was cut by 4 bases and J by 7 bases, with 7 bases left in between. DNA of the CDR3: TGTGCCAGCAGCCGTCAGTTCGGGGAGCTGTTTTTT. This translates into CASSRQFGELFF. Based on the CDR3 plus reference TRBV3-1 and TRBJ2-2, the full variable domain is DTAVSQTPKYLVTQMGNDKSIKCEQNLGHDTMYWYKQDSKKFLKIMFSYNNKELIINETVPNRFSPKSPDKAHLNLHINSLELGDSAVYFCASSRQFGELFFGEGSRLTVL.

This clonotype came up many times. The chain couples TRBV12-5 to TRBJ1-5; 9 positions match TRBD1. The CDR3 sequence is 13 residues long. The J segment lost 7 bases and the V segment lost 2 bases, leaving 0 bases of the junction unmatched. Germline lookup yields CDR1 LGHNT and CDR2 FRNRAP. CDR3 sequence (DNA): TGTGCTAGTGGTTTGACAGGGGGCCAGCCCCAGCATTTT. It translates to CASGLTGGQPQHF. Using reference TRBV12-5 and TRBJ1-5 for the parts outside the CDR3, the full variable domain is DARVTQTPRHKVTEMGQEVTMRCQPILGHNTVFWYRQTMMQGLELLAYFRNRAPLDDSGMPKDRFSAEMPDATLATLKIQPSEPRDSAVYFCASGLTGGQPQHFGDGTRLSIL.

This chain uses TRBV28 with TRBJ1-5, with a possible D match to TRBD1 (5 bases). V lost 4 bases and J lost 2, with 9 bases in between. This CDR3 contains 14 residues. Germline V gives CDR1 MDHEN, CDR2 SYDVKM. The CDR3 protein is CASSSGQGNQPQHF. In nucleotides, the CDR3 is TGTGCCAGCAGTTCAGGGCAGGGCAATCAGCCCCAGCATTTT. Full variable domain (rest looked up from reference TRBV28 and TRBJ1-5): DVKVTQSSRYLVKRTGEKVFLECVQDMDHENMFWYRQDPGLGLRLIYFSYDVKMKEKGDIPEGYSVSREKKERFSLILESASTNQTSMYLCASSSGQGNQPQHFGDGTRLSIL.

In its sample, this clonotype was seen many times. The chain joins TRBV27 to TRBJ2-7; possibly TRBD1 for D (5 bases). The CDR3 runs 15 residues. Germline lookup yields CDR1 MNHEY and CDR2 SMNVEV (reference sequence). Trimming pared 3 bases from V and 7 bases from J, leaving 19 bases between. The CDR3 DNA follows: TGTGCCAGCAGTTTGGTAGGGGTCCACGCTCGGGAGCAGTACTTC. Translation: CASSLVGVHAREQYF.

This clonotype was detected ten times or more. The chain recombines TRBV12-3 or TRBV12-4 with TRBJ2-3; 9 bases line up with TRBD2. CDR3 size: 15 residues. Trimming took 2 bases from V and 4 from J; bases not matched to a gene: 4. The CDR3 is CASSLLAGTADTQYF. The CDR3 DNA sequence: TGTGCCAGCAGTTTACTAGCGGGGACAGCAGATACGCAGTATTTT.

The rearrangement links TRBV7-9 to TRBJ2-7; no reliable D call. The length of the CDR3 is 13 residues. Germline V gene lookup returns CDR1 SEHNR and CDR2 FQNEAQ (reference sequence). V lost 1 base and J lost 5, with 9 bases in between. The CDR3: CASSLEGGDEQYF. The DNA for the CDR3 is TGTGCCAGCAGCTTAGAGGGCGGCGACGAGCAGTACTTC.

V usage is TRBV7-2 and J usage is TRBJ1-2, with D uncertain. V gave up 1 base and J gave up 1 base, with 7 bases separating them. Germline CDR1 is SGHTA and CDR2 is FQGNSA. The CDR3 has 14 residues. In DNA, the CDR3 is TGTGCCAGCAGCTTAGAGCTCGTTAACTATGGCTACACCTTC. Its protein is CASSLELVNYGYTF.

V usage is TRBV6-5 and J usage is TRBJ1-5; 8 nucleotides match TRBD1. The V gene's germline CDR1 is MNHEY and CDR2 SVGAGI. V lost 0 bases, J lost 4 bases, and 17 bases stayed unmatched. This CDR3 has 20 amino acids. The CDR3 coding sequence is TGTGCCAGCAGTTACTCGCTTGACAGGGGATCAGGGGCGTTTAATCAGCCCCAGCATTTT. Its translation is CASSYSLDRGSGAFNQPQHF.